Below, 30 T cell receptor beta chains from the same sample are listed, as sequenced in a study of radiotherapy plus CTLA-4 blockade in lung cancer. Data came from immunoSEQ multiplex PCR; TCRdb stores just in-frame clones and leaves some out. The repertoire includes over 80,000 clones, roughly four fifths of them detected once, and just over 0.8% sits in the top ten. The source material was peripheral blood, sampled from a patient treated with radiotherapy plus ipilimumab. These receptors originate from a human donor with non-small cell lung cancer who had stable disease on radiotherapy plus ipilimumab.

This clone was seen a handful of times. CDR3 residues: CASSPHPPSGRTVWELFF. The CDR3 DNA reads TGTGCCAGCTCACCACACCCCCCTAGCGGGAGAACGGTTTGGGAGCTGTTTTTT. The chain combines TRBV18 with TRBJ2-2; 10 bases line up with TRBD2. The CDR3 is made up of 18 amino acids. Per the germline V gene, CDR1 is KGHSH and CDR2 is LQKENI. Losses at the gene ends were 1 base for V and 9 bases for J; bases not matched to a gene: 14.

The chain carries TRBV30 and TRBJ1-4; the D is unclear. V was cut by 6 bases and J by 3 bases, with 11 bases left in between. The CDR3 spans 13 residues. CDR1 GTSNPN and CDR2 SVGIG come from the germline V gene (reference sequence). The CDR3 region has the DNA TGTGCCTGCTCGACGGCAGCTAATGAAAAACTGTTTTTT. It is translated as CACSTAANEKLFF.

Notes on this clone: Other DNA sequences in the same sample also yield this CDR3. The V and J genes are TRBV5-1 and TRBJ2-3, with unresolved D. From germline, CDR1 is SGHRS and CDR2 YFSETQ. This CDR3 has 12 amino acids. Trimming removed 0 bases from V and 5 bases from J, with 4 bases in between. DNA for the CDR3: TGCGCCAGCAGCTTGGGAAGAGATACGCAGTATTTT. Translation gives CASSLGRDTQYF.

The J gene is TRBJ1-6, the V gene TRBV7-3, with 9 bases that match TRBD1. The CDR3 consists of 16 residues. V dropped 0 bases and J dropped 10; count of bases not matched to a gene: 7. From germline, CDR1 is SGHTA and CDR2 FQGTGA. CDR3: CASSLTGTGTLSPLHF. The CDR3 bases are TGTGCCAGCAGCTTAACCGGGACAGGGACTTTGTCACCCCTCCACTTT.

This chain links TRBV11-2 with TRBJ2-5; 7 bases align to TRBD1. The CDR3 is 14 residues long. With V trimmed by 3 bases and J by 4 bases, 5 bases remained unmatched. Per the germline V gene, CDR1 is SGHAT and CDR2 is FQNNGV. For the CDR3, the DNA is TGTGCCAGCAGCTTCACACAGGGGACAGAGACCCAGTACTTC. This sequence encodes CASSFTQGTETQYF.

The V call is TRBV10-3, the J call TRBJ1-6; 7 bases match TRBD1. This CDR3 has 13 amino acids. V lost 5 bases, J lost 9 bases, and 4 bases stayed unmatched. Germline CDR1 is ENHRY and CDR2 is SYGVKD. The CDR3 sequence: CAISPGQSSPLHF. The CDR3 nucleotides read TGTGCCATCAGTCCGGGACAGAGTTCACCCCTCCACTTT.

This clone has a single count. This chain links TRBV28 with TRBJ2-7, with 8 bases matching TRBD1. V dropped 4 bases and J dropped 1; count of bases not matched to a gene: 9. Germline V gives CDR1 MDHEN, CDR2 SYDVKM. The length of the CDR3 is 16 residues. The CDR3 loop is CASSSKSGQGSYEQYF. CDR3 bases: TGTGCCAGCAGTTCGAAGTCCGGACAGGGTTCCTACGAGCAGTACTTC.

The V and J genes are TRBV11-2 and TRBJ1-4; D ambiguous. Germline V gives CDR1 SGHAT, CDR2 FQNNGV. The CDR3 spans 14 residues. Trimming left V 5 bases short and J 8 bases short, with 15 bases between. The CDR3 coding sequence is TGTGCCAGCAGCCAAGACGGGTTATGGGAAAAACTGTTTTTT. Translating it yields CASSQDGLWEKLFF.

The chain combines TRBV13 with TRBJ2-7, with 7 bases that match TRBD2. The CDR3 runs 14 residues. The V segment lost 3 bases and the J segment 2 bases; nucleotides outside the gene matches: 4. CDR1 is PRHDT, CDR2 FYEKMQ, per germline (reference sequence). The CDR3 loop is CASSLPSGAYEQYF. CDR3 DNA: TGTGCCAGCAGCTTGCCTAGCGGAGCCTACGAGCAGTACTTC.

This clone was detected only once. The chain combines TRBV5-4 with TRBJ1-5, with D possibly TRBD1 on 5 matching bases. V dropped 0 bases and J dropped 3 bases, with 10 bases sitting between them. Germline assignment: CDR1 SGHNT and CDR2 YYREEE (reference sequence). CDR3 length: 15 residues. CDR3 loop: CASSLAGSINQPQHF. In nucleotides, the CDR3 is TGTGCCAGCAGCTTGGCAGGGTCGATCAATCAGCCCCAGCATTTT.

V is TRBV5-4 and J is TRBJ2-1; D might be TRBD1 (6 bases). The CDR3 totals 15 residues. CDR1 is SGHNT, CDR2 YYREEE, per germline (reference sequence). Between the trimmed V and J ends, which lost 6 bases and 0 bases, there was a span of 13 bases. The CDR3 here is CASTVRGSSYNEQFF. For the CDR3, the DNA is TGTGCCAGCACCGTTAGGGGGAGCTCCTACAATGAGCAGTTCTTC. The full variable domain, completed using reference TRBV5-4 and TRBJ2-1, is ETGVTQSPTHLIKTRGQQVTLRCSSQSGHNTVSWYQQALGQGPQFIFQYYREEENGRGNFPPRFSGLQFPNYSSELNVNALELDDSALYLCASTVRGSSYNEQFFGPGTRLTVL.

Of note for this clone: Additional DNA sequences in this sample encode the identical CDR3. This rearrangement joins TRBV2 to TRBJ1-2; 12 bases match TRBD1. Per germline, CDR1 SNHLY and CDR2 FYNNEI. The CDR3 consists of 14 residues. V was pared by 8 bases and J by 8 bases, with 9 bases of the junction left unmatched. The CDR3 region has the DNA TGTGCCAGCCGCCGGGACAGGGGGCGCGGAGGCTACACCTTC. This gives the protein CASRRDRGRGGYTF.

This clone was seen only a few times. V usage is TRBV5-1 and J usage is TRBJ1-4; no clear D gene. Germline CDR1 and CDR2: SGHRS and YFSETQ. Deletions cut 5 bases from V and 7 bases from J, with 12 bases between. This CDR3 comprises 13 residues. In DNA form, the CDR3 reads TGCGCCAGCAGACAGAGAACGGGTGAAAAACTGTTTTTT. Protein: CASRQRTGEKLFF.

This sequence joins TRBV7-3 and TRBJ1-1; 9 bases fit TRBD1. The CDR3 has 13 residues. The germline V gene encodes CDR1 SGHTA and CDR2 FQGTGA. V dropped 5 bases and J dropped 7; count of bases not matched to a gene: 5. The CDR3 spells CASSGQGIGEAFF. The CDR3 bases are TGTGCCAGCAGCGGACAGGGGATAGGTGAAGCTTTCTTT.

This clone was seen a handful of times. This chain links TRBV9 with TRBJ1-1; tentative D call: TRBD1 (6 bases). CDR1 SGDLS and CDR2 YYNGEE come from the germline V gene. This CDR3 comprises 15 residues. The V end lost 4 bases, the J end lost 6 bases, and 19 bases lay between the germline ends. The CDR3 loop is CASSPTEGGWAEAFF. The CDR3 DNA follows: TGTGCCAGCAGCCCCACAGAGGGGGGCTGGGCTGAAGCTTTCTTT.

The chain combines TRBV19 with TRBJ2-4, with D perhaps matching TRBD1 (6 bases). The ends were cut back, 5 bases at V and 0 bases at J, with 11 bases in the middle. Germline CDR1 reads LNHDA; CDR2 reads SQIVND (reference sequence). CDR3 length: 15 residues. The CDR3 bases are TGTGCCAGTAGTCTCCAGGGGCTAGCCAAAAACATTCAGTACTTC. It translates to CASSLQGLAKNIQYF.

The genes are TRBV10-2 and TRBJ2-2; perhaps TRBD2 as D (6 bases). The CDR3 runs 13 residues. The germline V gene encodes CDR1 WSHSY and CDR2 SAAADI. Between the trimmed V and J ends, which lost 9 bases and 2 bases, there was a span of 10 bases. This chain's CDR3 is CASSGSNTGELFF. In DNA, the CDR3 is TGCGCCAGTAGCGGATCAAACACCGGGGAGCTGTTTTTT.

Concerning this clone: At one of its ends the junction is not consistent with the germline gene, which may arise from a read error. The genes are TRBV6-5 and TRBJ2-7; D uncertain. CDR1 and CDR2 from the germline V gene are MNHEY and SVGAGI. The CDR3 has 11 residues. CDR3 in amino acids: CASSTPSLLHF. CDR3 nucleotides: TGTGCCAGCAGTACCCCGAGCCTGCTACACTTC.

The chain has TRBV4-1 and TRBJ2-1; 10 bases line up with TRBD1. Trimming took 3 bases from V and 6 from J; bases not matched to a gene: 5. This CDR3 is built from 15 residues. Germline CDR1 and CDR2: MGHRA and YSYEKL. In nucleotides, the CDR3 is TGCGCCAGCAGCCACCTGGGACAGGGGTCCAATGAGCAGTTCTTC. Amino acids: CASSHLGQGSNEQFF.

The chain carries TRBV15 and TRBJ2-5; D possibly corresponds to TRBD2 (6 bases). CDR1 and CDR2 from the germline V gene are LNHNV and YYDKDF (reference sequence). The CDR3 consists of 15 residues. The ends were cut back, 5 bases at V and 4 bases at J, with 17 bases in the middle. CDR3 nucleotide sequence: TGTGCCACCAGCGACGGCAGGGAGGTTGGAGAGACCCAGTACTTC. Protein sequence: CATSDGREVGETQYF. The whole variable domain, filled in from reference TRBV15 and TRBJ2-5, reads DAMVIQNPRYQVTQFGKPVTLSCSQTLNHNVMYWYQQKSSQAPKLLFHYYDKDFNNEADTPDNFQSRRPNTSFCFLDIRSPGLGDTAMYLCATSDGREVGETQYFGPGTRLLVL.

This chain links TRBV19 with TRBJ1-5; D possibly corresponds to TRBD1 (5 bases). Germline V lookup: CDR1 LNHDA, CDR2 SQIVND (reference sequence). The CDR3 sequence is 11 residues long. The V end was cut by 3 bases, the J end by 11 bases, with 8 bases between. CDR3 sequence: CASSIGTAQHF. The CDR3 DNA reads TGTGCCAGTAGTATTGGGACCGCCCAGCATTTT. The full variable domain, with the rest looked up from reference TRBV19 and TRBJ1-5, is DGGITQSPKYLFRKEGQNVTLSCEQNLNHDAMYWYRQDPGQGLRLIYYSQIVNDFQKGDIAEGYSVSREKKESFPLTVTSAQKNPTAFYLCASSIGTAQHFGDGTRLSIL.

The CDR3 DNA reads TGCAGTGCGGAGAGGGCGAATGGCTACACCTTC. Its translation: CSAERANGYTF. V and J are TRBV20-1 and TRBJ1-2; D is unclear. CDR1 and CDR2 (germline): DFQATT, SNEGSKA (reference sequence). This CDR3 contains 11 residues. The ends were cut back, 6 bases at V and 6 bases at J, with 11 bases in the middle.

The V call is TRBV2, the J call TRBJ1-2; unclear D gene. The CDR3 runs to 13 residues. Germline loops: CDR1 SNHLY, CDR2 FYNNEI. V shed 0 bases and J shed 8 bases, with 10 bases lying between them. CDR3 nucleotides: TGTGCCAGCAGTGAAGCGAAGTTTAGGGGCTACACCTTC. This sequence encodes CASSEAKFRGYTF.

The V call is TRBV18, the J call TRBJ1-1; TRBD1 is a possible D gene (5 bases). Trimming cost V 3 bases and J 5 bases, with 19 bases left between them. The CDR3 sequence is 16 residues long. The V gene's germline CDR1 is KGHSH and CDR2 LQKENI. Here the CDR3 DNA reads TGTGCCAGCTCACCCCCCGGGGGATTGAAGGGAACTGAAGCTTTCTTT. This translates into CASSPPGGLKGTEAFF. The variable domain in full, completed from reference TRBV18 and TRBJ1-1, reads NAGVMQNPRHLVRRRGQEARLRCSPMKGHSHVYWYRQLPEEGLKFMVYLQKENIIDESGMPKERFSAEFPKEGPSILRIQQVVRGDSAAYFCASSPPGGLKGTEAFFGQGTRLTVV.

J is TRBJ2-1 and V is TRBV28; 11 bases map to TRBD2. The CDR3 consists of 15 residues. The V segment lost 2 bases and the J segment 9 bases; nucleotides outside the gene matches: 6. Germline V gene sequence: CDR1 MDHEN, CDR2 SYDVKM. In nucleotides, the CDR3 is TGTGCCAGCAGTTTAAGCGGGCTAGCGGGGGGTGAGCAGTTCTTC. It codes for CASSLSGLAGGEQFF. Supplemented by reference TRBV28 and TRBJ2-1, the full variable domain reads DVKVTQSSRYLVKRTGEKVFLECVQDMDHENMFWYRQDPGLGLRLIYFSYDVKMKEKGDIPEGYSVSREKKERFSLILESASTNQTSMYLCASSLSGLAGGEQFFGPGTRLTVL.

The chain recombines TRBV9 with TRBJ2-5, with 9 bases identical to TRBD2. This CDR3 region has 17 residues. The ends lost 3 bases at V and 8 bases at J; junction bases unmatched: 17. From germline, CDR1 is SGDLS and CDR2 YYNGEE. The CDR3 DNA follows: TGTGCCAGCAGCGCACTCGGGGGAACTAGCGGGTCCCGCACCCAGTACTTC. Its protein product is CASSALGGTSGSRTQYF.

The chain is built from TRBV6-1 and TRBJ2-6, with D perhaps matching TRBD1 (6 bases). The germline V and J ends were trimmed by 5 bases and 0 bases, with 8 bases remaining between them. Germline-derived CDR1 and CDR2 are MNHNS and SASEGT. This CDR3 contains 15 residues. Written as DNA, the CDR3 is TGTGCCAGCAGTAGGACAGACTCTGGGGCCAACGTCCTGACTTTC. Protein product: CASSRTDSGANVLTF.

The chain carries TRBV6-6 and TRBJ2-7; a possible D gene is TRBD1 (5 bases). CDR1 and CDR2 (germline): MNHNY, SVGAGI (reference sequence). The CDR3 is 13 residues long. Trimming pared 8 bases from V and 2 bases from J, leaving 13 bases between. CDR3 in DNA: TGTGCCAGCTTCTCTGACAGTACCTACGAGCAGTACTTC. This sequence encodes CASFSDSTYEQYF.

The rearrangement joins TRBV28 to TRBJ2-1; 8 positions match TRBD1. The length of the CDR3 is 15 residues. V gave up 6 bases and J gave up 5 bases; unmatched junction bases: 9. Germline assignment: CDR1 MDHEN and CDR2 SYDVKM. The CDR3, as DNA: TGTGCCAGCAGAAAATGGGGACAGGCAGACAATGAGCAGTTCTTC. This encodes CASRKWGQADNEQFF.

This chain links TRBV6-1 with TRBJ2-7; D is undetermined. The CDR3 loop spans 11 amino acids. Germline values: CDR1 MNHNS, CDR2 SASEGT. The V end was cut by 7 bases, the J end by 7 bases, with 11 bases between. The CDR3 coding sequence is TGTGCCAGCAAGGGTTATTGGGAGCAGTACTTC. Amino acids: CASKGYWEQYF.